This T cell receptor beta chain was recovered during a study of blood T cell repertoires in COVID-19. Per the study methods: Reference gene primer amplification yielded estimated nucleated cell counts. Repertoires were generated with immunoSEQ multiplex PCR, while TCRdb's copy carries only in-frame clones and drops some. V, J and clone size derive from that table, while D and trimming were established from the DNA sequence. The sample records about 260,000 clones, 84% being singletons. The CDR3 length is 15 residues. The clonotype originates from a woman in her 40s who had recovered from COVID-19. This chain connects TRBV21-1 to TRBJ2-5; the D call of TRBD2 is as the table states it, not checked on the DNA. TRBV21-1 is labeled a pseudogene. The sequenced sample was peripheral blood. The CDR3 DNA reads as TGTGCCAGCAGCAATCAGGGCGGGGGCCCCAAGACCCAGTACTTC. Amino acid sequence: CASSNQGGGPKTQYF.